The T cell receptor (beta chain) under discussion was sequenced for a study of cytomegalovirus exposure and HLA in healthy donors. Note on this clone: Its antigen is as yet unknown.

The donors comprised healthy bone marrow donors. Study-level results: CMV antigen specificity of a few CMV-associated chains was confirmed in vitro. When a later analysis was performed, an Asian-associated ancestry cluster reportedly had fewer N-insertions than the roughly 690-donor mean. Later work associated roughly 17,000 TCR beta sequences with HLA alleles at 0.05 false discovery rate.

13 Jbeta primers and 60 Vbeta primers were used for the PCR. Some clones are missing from TCRdb's copy, which holds only in-frame ones; the method was immunoSEQ multiplex PCR. In all, the sample yields 150,000 to 200,000 clones. The V and J ends lost 4 bases and 5 bases, in that order; junction bases with no gene match: 9. The CDR3 length is 15 residues. Per the germline V gene, CDR1 is SGHNT and CDR2 is YYREEE (reference sequence). The chain uses TRBV5-4 and TRBJ2-3; 8 nucleotides agree with TRBD2. The sample was PBMCs. The source is a man aged 25-45 years in good health and CMV-seronegative. CDR3 loop: CASSPRGGRKDTQYF. The CDR3 DNA reads as TGTGCCAGCAGCCCGAGGGGCGGGAGGAAAGATACGCAGTATTTT. The variable domain in full, with the rest retrieved from reference TRBV5-4 and TRBJ2-3, is ETGVTQSPTHLIKTRGQQVTLRCSSQSGHNTVSWYQQALGQGPQFIFQYYREEENGRGNFPPRFSGLQFPNYSSELNVNALELDDSALYLCASSPRGGRKDTQYFGPGTRLTVL.